This paragraph reports one T cell receptor (beta chain). With 3 bases removed from V and 0 bases from J, the gap between germline ends came to 9 bases. The CDR3 has 16 amino acids. Germline V gene sequence: CDR1 KGHSH, CDR2 LQKENI. Per the original data handling: Scientists estimated how many nucleated cells there were by amplifying reference gene primers. Profiled with immunoSEQ multiplex PCR; TCRdb holds only in-frame clones, not every one. The V and J calls and clone size are taken from that table; D and trimming were inferred from the DNA. The profile shows tens of thousands of clones, about 80% of them singletons. The sample originates from a study of blood T cell repertoires in COVID-19. Study background: The analysed material was cDNA or gDNA that came from T cells, B-cell-depleted T cells, or PBMCs.

The chain recombines TRBV18 with TRBJ2-6; possibly TRBD2 for D (5 bases). The specimen was peripheral blood. This TCR came from a woman over 75 with acute or convalescent COVID-19. For the CDR3, the DNA is TGTGCCAGCTCACCGAGCGGCGGCTCTGGGGCCAACGTCCTGACTTTC. Translated: CASSPSGGSGANVLTF.